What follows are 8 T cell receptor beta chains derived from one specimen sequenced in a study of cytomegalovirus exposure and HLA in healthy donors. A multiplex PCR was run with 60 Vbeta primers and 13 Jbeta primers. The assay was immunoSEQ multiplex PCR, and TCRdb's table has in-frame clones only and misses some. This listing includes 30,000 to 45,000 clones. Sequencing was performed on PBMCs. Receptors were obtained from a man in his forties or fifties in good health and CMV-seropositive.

Here the CDR3 DNA reads TGTGCCAGCAGTTTAGGGGGGTCTGGAAACACCATATATTTT. Translation gives CASSLGGSGNTIYF. The J gene is TRBJ1-3, the V gene TRBV27, with D possibly being TRBD1 (5 bases). This CDR3 contains 14 residues. CDR1 is MNHEY, CDR2 SMNVEV, per germline (reference sequence). Trimming cost V 2 bases and J 1 base, with 6 bases left between them.

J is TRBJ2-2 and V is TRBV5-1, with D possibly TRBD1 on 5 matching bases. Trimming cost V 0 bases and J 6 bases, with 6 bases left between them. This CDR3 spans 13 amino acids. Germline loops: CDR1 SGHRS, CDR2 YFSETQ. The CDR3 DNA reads TGCGCCAGCAGCTTGGAAGGGGCCGGGGAGCTGTTTTTT. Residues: CASSLEGAGELFF.

CDR3 coding DNA: TGCGCCAGCGCCGGAACAGGGGGGATGACGGACACTGAAGCTTTCTTT. Residues: CASAGTGGMTDTEAFF. The rearrangement joins TRBV5-1 to TRBJ1-1; 8 positions match TRBD1. Germline lookup yields CDR1 SGHRS and CDR2 YFSETQ. The CDR3 is made up of 16 amino acids. Unmatched junction bases numbered 14, after V lost 7 bases and J lost 3 bases.

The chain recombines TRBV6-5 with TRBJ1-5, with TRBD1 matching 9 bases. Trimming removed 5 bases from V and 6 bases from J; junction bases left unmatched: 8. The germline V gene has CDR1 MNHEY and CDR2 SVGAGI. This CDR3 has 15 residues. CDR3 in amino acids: CASSTGQGNSQPQHF. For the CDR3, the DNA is TGTGCCAGCAGTACCGGACAGGGGAATAGTCAGCCCCAGCATTTT.

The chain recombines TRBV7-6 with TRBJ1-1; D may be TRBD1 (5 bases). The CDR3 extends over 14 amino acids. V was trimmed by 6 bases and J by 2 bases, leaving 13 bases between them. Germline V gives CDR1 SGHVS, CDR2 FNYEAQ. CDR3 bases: TGTGCCAGCAGGCGGGACTCGGTAAACACTGAAGCTTTCTTT. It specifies CASRRDSVNTEAFF.

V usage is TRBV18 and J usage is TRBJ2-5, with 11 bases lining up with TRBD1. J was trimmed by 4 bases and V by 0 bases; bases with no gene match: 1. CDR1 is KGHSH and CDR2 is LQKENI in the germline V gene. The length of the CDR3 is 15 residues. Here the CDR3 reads CASSPPGTGGETQYF. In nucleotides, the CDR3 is TGTGCCAGCTCACCACCGGGGACAGGGGGAGAGACCCAGTACTTC.

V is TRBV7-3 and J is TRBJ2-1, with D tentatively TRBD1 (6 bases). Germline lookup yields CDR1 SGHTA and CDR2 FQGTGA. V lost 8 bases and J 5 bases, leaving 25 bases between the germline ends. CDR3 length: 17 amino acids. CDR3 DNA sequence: TGTGCCAGCGCTTTTGGCCCATTAGGGGGAGCGAACAATGAGCAGTTCTTC. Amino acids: CASAFGPLGGANNEQFF.

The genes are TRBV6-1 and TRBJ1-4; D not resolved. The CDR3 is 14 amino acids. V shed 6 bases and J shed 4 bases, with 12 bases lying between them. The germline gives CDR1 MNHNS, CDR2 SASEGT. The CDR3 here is CASRERLGNEKLFF. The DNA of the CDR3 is TGTGCCAGCAGAGAAAGACTGGGTAATGAAAAACTGTTTTTT.